Listed below are T cell receptor beta chains from one sample, sequenced in a study of brain T cells in children with intractable seizures. Using immunoSEQ multiplex PCR, the repertoire was profiled, and TCRdb retains in-frame clones only, with some absent. The data contain 70,000 to 90,000 clones, roughly 91% of them singletons. The sample consisted of peripheral blood, taken at surgery. The receptors come from a boy under two years old with tuberous sclerosis and intractable seizures. CDR3s leave out the opening cysteine and the closing phenylalanine or tryptophan. The order of the fields is J gene, V gene, CDR3 protein.

>TRBJ2-7|TRBV12-3/TRBV12-4
ASSDSYEQY
>TRBJ1-3|TRBV11-2
ASSLEGRNTIY
>TRBJ2-7|TRBV2
ASDPQGAPYEQY
>TRBJ2-5|TRBV7-7
ASSLAAGIHGVSQETQY
>TRBJ1-6|TRBV3-1/TRBV3-2
ASSQGEGARSPLH
>TRBJ1-6|TRBV7-3
ASSLGQPNNSPLH
>TRBJ1-1|TRBV3-1/TRBV3-2
ASSQAPNTEAF
>TRBJ2-2|TRBV9
ASSVRHTGELF
>TRBJ2-2|TRBV27
ASSFRTSGNTGELF
>TRBJ2-1|TRBV19
ASNGLDSYNEQF
>TRBJ1-2|TRBV9
ASSVGDQGWGNGYT